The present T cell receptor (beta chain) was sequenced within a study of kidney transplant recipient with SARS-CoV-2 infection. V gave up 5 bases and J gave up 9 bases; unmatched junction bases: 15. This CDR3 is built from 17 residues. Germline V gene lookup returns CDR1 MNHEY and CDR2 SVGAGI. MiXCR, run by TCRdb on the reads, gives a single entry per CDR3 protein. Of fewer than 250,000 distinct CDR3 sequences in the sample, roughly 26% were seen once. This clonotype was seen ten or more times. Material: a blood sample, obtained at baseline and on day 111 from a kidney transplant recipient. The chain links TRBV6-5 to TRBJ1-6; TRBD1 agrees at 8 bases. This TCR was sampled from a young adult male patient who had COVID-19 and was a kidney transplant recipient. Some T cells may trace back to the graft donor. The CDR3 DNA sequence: TGTGCCAGCAGTGGGCCCCAATATGCGACAGGGGCTTCACCCCTCCACTTT. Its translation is CASSGPQYATGASPLHF.